These 27 T cell receptor beta chains originate from one sample sequenced in a study of regulatory T cells in long-lasting Graves disease. iRepertoire HTBI primers and Arm-PCR of CDR3 regions built TCR beta libraries. TCRdb redid the calling of the multiplex PCR reads with MiXCR, one entry per CDR3 protein. The sample lists 450,000 to 500,000 distinct CDR3 sequences, 15% to 20% seen once, with 12% in the top ten. The time point denotes: newly diagnosed GD, antithyroid drugs for less than 3 months. From PBMCs, RNA was extracted and then used to make the TCR library. This sample was also put to use in a study of T cells in Graves' hyperthyroidism and ophthalmopathy.

This specimen was peripheral blood mononuclear cells (PBMCs), taken at new diagnosis, from a patient treated with antithyroid drugs. The receptors stem from a man in his forties with Graves disease.

This clonotype was seen at least ten times. This chain uses TRBV2 with TRBJ1-5; tentative D call: TRBD1 (5 bases). Germline-derived CDR1 and CDR2 are SNHLY and FYNNEI. The CDR3 extends over 14 amino acids. V was clipped by 7 bases and J by 4 bases, with 14 bases between them. CDR3 nucleotide sequence: TGTGCCAGCAATCGACGAGGGGTTAATCAGCCCCAGCATTTT. Protein: CASNRRGVNQPQHF.

This clonotype was observed many times. The chain is built from TRBV11-1 and TRBJ2-7; 10 bases are a match to TRBD2. This CDR3 has 17 residues. Germline V gives CDR1 SGHAT, CDR2 FQDESV (reference sequence). With 5 bases clipped from V and 1 base from J, the junction kept 11 bases outside the gene matches. The CDR3 protein is CASSPGSGRSGSYEQYF. In DNA form, the CDR3 reads TGTGCCAGCAGCCCGGGTAGCGGGAGGTCGGGATCCTACGAGCAGTACTTC.

This chain joins TRBV6-1 and TRBJ2-3, with D perhaps matching TRBD1 or TRBD2 (5 bases each). Germline V gives CDR1 MNHNS, CDR2 SASEGT. V was cut by 5 bases and J by 3 bases, with 15 bases left in between. This CDR3 spans 15 amino acids. CDR3 region: CASSRLGERTDTQYF. In nucleotides, the CDR3 is TGTGCCAGCAGTCGGCTGGGGGAGAGGACAGATACGCAGTATTTT.

CDR3 nucleotides: TGTGCCACCAGTGGGGACAGCTATGATAGCTACACCTTC. Encoded protein: CATSGDSYDSYTF. J is TRBJ1-2 and V is TRBV24-1; TRBD1 agrees at 7 bases. The germline CDR1 and CDR2 sequences are KGHDR and SFDVKD. This CDR3 has 13 residues. The ends lost 5 bases at V and 9 bases at J; junction bases unmatched: 8.

This clonotype was counted between two and nine times. This chain joins TRBV11-1 and TRBJ2-1, with TRBD2 as a possible D gene (5 bases). Germline-derived CDR1 and CDR2 are SGHAT and FQDESV (reference sequence). This CDR3 contains 15 residues. The V end lost 0 bases, the J end lost 7 bases, and 13 bases lay between the germline ends. The CDR3 DNA follows: TGTGCCAGCAGCTTAGCGCGGGCGGGTATAAATGAGCAGTTCTTC. Translating it yields CASSLARAGINEQFF. The full variable domain, rest sourced from reference TRBV11-1 and TRBJ2-1, is EAEVAQSPRYKITEKSQAVAFWCDPISGHATLYWYRQILGQGPELLVQFQDESVVDDSQLPKDRFSAERLKGVDSTLKIQPAELGDSAMYLCASSLARAGINEQFFGPGTRLTVL.

The table lists this clonotype with a few counts. The J gene is TRBJ2-3, the V gene TRBV24-1; D perhaps matches TRBD2 (6 bases). Trimming took off 3 bases at V and 2 bases at J, with 11 bases between the two ends. Germline loops: CDR1 KGHDR, CDR2 SFDVKD. The CDR3 extends over 15 amino acids. CDR3 sequence (DNA): TGTGCCACCAGTGATCCCCGGGACTTCACAGATACGCAGTATTTT. This gives the protein CATSDPRDFTDTQYF.

This clonotype came up many times. This chain links TRBV27 with TRBJ2-7, with TRBD2 identical over 9 bases. Germline trimming cut 8 bases from V and 5 bases from J; bases unmatched to any gene: 10. The CDR3 runs 14 residues. Germline CDR1 reads MNHEY; CDR2 reads SMNVEV (reference sequence). This CDR3 reads CASHGSGRIHEQYF. The DNA for the CDR3 is TGTGCCAGCCACGGGAGCGGGAGGATCCACGAGCAGTACTTC.

This rearrangement joins TRBV20-1 to TRBJ2-7, with 14 bases that match TRBD2. Germline lookup yields CDR1 DFQATT and CDR2 SNEGSKA (reference sequence). This CDR3 comprises 14 residues. Trimming cost V 5 bases and J 5 bases; bases outside gene matches: 5. CDR3 protein: CSARGTSGRHEQYF. The CDR3 region has the DNA TGCAGTGCTCGCGGGACTAGCGGGAGACACGAGCAGTACTTC.

This clonotype has more than one count but fewer than ten. This chain links TRBV20-1 with TRBJ2-2, with TRBD1 matching 8 bases. CDR1 is DFQATT, CDR2 SNEGSKA, per germline (reference sequence). V shed 6 bases, J shed 7 bases, and the junction held 22 bases outside the gene matches. This CDR3 is built from 18 residues. The CDR3 DNA follows: TGCAGTGCCGACACGACCCCACAGGGGGGAACCAGTGGCGGGGAGCTGTTTTTT. It is translated as CSADTTPQGGTSGGELFF.

The chain combines TRBV5-1 with TRBJ2-7; 14 nucleotides agree with TRBD2. The J segment lost 6 bases and the V segment lost 3 bases, leaving 2 bases of the junction unmatched. Germline-derived CDR1 and CDR2 are SGHRS and YFSETQ. The CDR3 is made up of 14 amino acids. CDR3 DNA sequence: TGCGCCAGCAGCTGGGGGACTAGCGGGAGCGAGCAGTACTTC. This gives the protein CASSWGTSGSEQYF.

This clonotype was recorded a few times. A single base separates this from a much larger clone, so it may be a read error. The V call is TRBV25-1, the J call TRBJ2-7; D uncertain. CDR3 length: 11 amino acids. The V end was cut by 0 bases, the J end by 3 bases, with 0 bases between. Germline V CDR1 and CDR2: MGHDK, SYGVNS. This CDR3 reads CASSEYYEQYF. The CDR3 coding sequence is TGTGCCAGCAGTGAATACTACGAGCAGTACTTC.

There are many counts of this clonotype. V is TRBV2 and J is TRBJ1-4, with TRBD1 matching over 11 bases. Per the germline V gene, CDR1 is SNHLY and CDR2 is FYNNEI. V gave up 8 bases and J gave up 7 bases; unmatched junction bases: 6. The CDR3 extends over 14 amino acids. The CDR3 loop is CASGRDRGAEKLFF. CDR3 sequence (DNA): TGTGCCAGCGGCCGGGACAGGGGGGCTGAAAAACTGTTTTTT. The full variable domain, with the rest looked up from reference TRBV2 and TRBJ1-4, is EPEVTQTPSHQVTQMGQEVILRCVPISNHLYFYWYRQILGQKVEFLVSFYNNEISEKSEIFDDQFSVERPDGSNFTLKIRSTKLEDSAMYFCASGRDRGAEKLFFGSGTQLSVL.

In this sample, this clonotype turned up many times. This sequence joins TRBV7-9 and TRBJ2-1; D may be TRBD2 (5 bases). From germline, CDR1 is SEHNR and CDR2 FQNEAQ (reference sequence). V was clipped by 0 bases and J by 7 bases, with 13 bases between them. The CDR3 extends over 15 amino acids. The CDR3 region is CASSLAGVFVNEQFF. As DNA, the CDR3 is TGTGCCAGCAGCTTAGCGGGAGTCTTCGTGAATGAGCAGTTCTTC.

This clonotype was recorded many times. This rearrangement joins TRBV6-1 to TRBJ1-1; D gene unclear. Trimming stripped 6 bases from V and 0 bases from J, with 11 bases between. The CDR3 loop spans 14 amino acids. Germline assignment: CDR1 MNHNS and CDR2 SASEGT. The CDR3 bases are TGTGCCAGCAGACCCGACGTAATGAACACTGAAGCTTTCTTT. Protein sequence: CASRPDVMNTEAFF.

The chain uses TRBV4-1 and TRBJ2-1, with D tentatively TRBD1 or TRBD2 (6 bases each). Germline V gene data show CDR1 as MGHRA and CDR2 as YSYEKL. CDR3 length: 15 amino acids. V was cut by 1 base and J by 5 bases, with 12 bases left in between. DNA for the CDR3: TGCGCCAGCAGCCAAGTGGGGGGCAGCCACAATGAGCAGTTCTTC. Its protein is CASSQVGGSHNEQFF.

This clonotype was counted many times. This chain links TRBV28 with TRBJ1-2; tentatively, D is TRBD1 (5 bases). V lost 4 bases, J lost 1 base, and 13 bases lay in between. This CDR3 is built from 15 residues. Looked up from germline, CDR1 is MDHEN and CDR2 is SYDVKM. The CDR3 loop reads CASSYGGGINYGYTF. The CDR3 DNA follows: TGTGCCAGCAGTTACGGGGGGGGAATTAACTATGGCTACACCTTC.

The chain joins TRBV6-5 to TRBJ2-7; D unresolved. Germline V gene data show CDR1 as MNHEY and CDR2 as SVGAGI. V lost 2 bases, J lost 7 bases, and 12 bases lay in between. CDR3 length equals 13 residues. The CDR3 reads CASSYGGFGEQYF. The CDR3 DNA is TGTGCCAGCAGTTACGGTGGGTTTGGAGAGCAGTACTTC.

This clonotype was seen ten or more times. This chain links TRBV20-1 with TRBJ2-7; 12 bases map to TRBD2. After removal of 5 bases from V and 1 base from J, the junction contained 6 bases not matched to a gene. Germline assignment: CDR1 DFQATT and CDR2 SNEGSKA (reference sequence). The CDR3 length is 15 residues. The DNA for the CDR3 is TGCAGTGCTTTGCCTAGCGGGAGGGCTTCCTACGAGCAGTACTTC. This translates into CSALPSGRASYEQYF.

This clonotype was picked up many times. The gene calls are TRBV12-3 or TRBV12-4 and TRBJ2-7; TRBD1 is a possible D gene (6 bases). Trimming removed 4 bases from V and 12 bases from J, with 16 bases in between. The CDR3 has 12 amino acids. CDR3 sequence: CASSSIRDTRYF. The CDR3 coding sequence is TGTGCCAGCAGTTCAATCAGGGACACTCGGTACTTC.

This clonotype was detected many times. The chain uses TRBV11-2 and TRBJ2-5; 9 bases map to TRBD1. Germline CDR1 is SGHAT and CDR2 is FQNNGV. CDR3 length: 17 amino acids. After removal of 0 bases from V and 2 bases from J, the junction contained 7 bases not matched to a gene. The DNA for the CDR3 is TGTGCCAGCAGCTTAGAGCCAGGACAGGGGCGGCAAGAGACCCAGTACTTC. Translation gives CASSLEPGQGRQETQYF.

There are many counts of this clonotype. The gene calls are TRBV5-1 and TRBJ1-6; 7 bases align to TRBD1. Germline values: CDR1 SGHRS, CDR2 YFSETQ. The CDR3 runs 14 residues. V gave up 5 bases and J gave up 7 bases; unmatched junction bases: 6. The CDR3 protein is CASSSGQKNSPLHF. CDR3 DNA: TGCGCCAGCAGTTCGGGACAGAAAAATTCACCCCTCCACTTT.

This clonotype has at least ten counts. This chain connects TRBV28 to TRBJ2-1, with TRBD2 as a possible D gene (6 bases). From germline, CDR1 is MDHEN and CDR2 SYDVKM. The CDR3 spans 17 residues. V was clipped by 2 bases and J by 6 bases, with 20 bases between them. The CDR3 nucleotides read TGTGCCAGCAGTTTAGGGCGGGATTCAGGGCTAGGCAATGAGCAGTTCTTC. This translates into CASSLGRDSGLGNEQFF.

This clonotype was seen at least ten times. The chain combines TRBV29-1 with TRBJ1-1, with 8 bases lining up with TRBD1. The germline V gene has CDR1 SQVTM and CDR2 ANQGSEA. After removal of 4 bases from V and 4 bases from J, the junction contained 2 bases not matched to a gene. The CDR3 spans 12 residues. DNA of the CDR3: TGCAGCGTTGGGACAGGGATCACTGAAGCTTTCTTT. Its protein product is CSVGTGITEAFF.

This clonotype was found many times. This may stem from a read error, because a much larger clone lies one nucleotide away. V and J are TRBV11-2 and TRBJ2-7; TRBD1 is a possible D gene (5 bases). The V gene's germline CDR1 is SGHAT and CDR2 FQNNGV. V lost 5 bases to trimming and J lost 4 bases, with 15 bases between them. CDR3 length: 14 residues. DNA of the CDR3: TGTGCCAGCAGCCTTCCCTCAGGGTTTTACGAGCAGTACTTC. Protein product: CASSLPSGFYEQYF. The full variable domain, with the rest looked up from reference TRBV11-2 and TRBJ2-7, is EAGVAQSPRYKIIEKRQSVAFWCNPISGHATLYWYQQILGQGPKLLIQFQNNGVVDDSQLPKDRFSAERLKGVDSTLKIQPAKLEDSAVYLCASSLPSGFYEQYFGPGTRLTVT.

This clonotype showed up just a few times. The chain couples TRBV19 to TRBJ2-3, with D possibly being TRBD2 (7 bases). This CDR3 has 15 residues. Between the trimmed V and J ends, which lost 7 bases and 5 bases, there was a span of 19 bases. The V gene's germline CDR1 is LNHDA and CDR2 SQIVND (reference sequence). The CDR3 sequence is CASIGGGRGGDTQYF. CDR3 nucleotides: TGTGCCAGTATCGGGGGCGGGAGAGGAGGAGATACGCAGTATTTT.

This clonotype was detected a few times. The J gene is TRBJ2-2, the V gene TRBV5-5; D unclear. This CDR3 has 15 residues. The V and J ends lost 5 bases and 1 base respectively, with 12 bases between them. Germline assignment: CDR1 SGHKS and CDR2 YYEKEE (reference sequence). The CDR3 loop is CASRDKQVNTGELFF. The CDR3 DNA reads as TGTGCCAGCAGAGACAAACAAGTGAACACCGGGGAGCTGTTTTTT.

This clonotype showed up many times. The genes are TRBV28 and TRBJ1-6; 7 bases map to TRBD1. With 4 bases clipped from V and 7 bases from J, the junction kept 1 base outside the gene matches. This CDR3 has 13 amino acids. CDR1 is MDHEN and CDR2 is SYDVKM in the germline V gene. The CDR3 loop reads CASSYRGNSPLHF. DNA of the CDR3: TGTGCCAGCAGTTACAGGGGAAATTCACCCCTCCACTTT.